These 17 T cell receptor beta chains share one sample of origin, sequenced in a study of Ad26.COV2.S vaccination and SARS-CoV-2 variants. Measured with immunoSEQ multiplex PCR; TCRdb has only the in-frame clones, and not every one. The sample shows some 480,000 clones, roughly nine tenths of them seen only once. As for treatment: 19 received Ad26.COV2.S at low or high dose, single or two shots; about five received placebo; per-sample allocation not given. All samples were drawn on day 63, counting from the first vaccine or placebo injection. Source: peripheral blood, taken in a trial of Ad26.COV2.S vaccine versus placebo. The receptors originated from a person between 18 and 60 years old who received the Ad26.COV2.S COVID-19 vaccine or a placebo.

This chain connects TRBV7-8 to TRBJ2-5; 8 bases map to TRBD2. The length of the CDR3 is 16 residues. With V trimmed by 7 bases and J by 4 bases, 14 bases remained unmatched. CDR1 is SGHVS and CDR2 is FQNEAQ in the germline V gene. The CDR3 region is CASTALAGGVRETQYF. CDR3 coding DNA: TGTGCCAGCACAGCTCTCGCGGGAGGAGTTCGAGAGACCCAGTACTTC.

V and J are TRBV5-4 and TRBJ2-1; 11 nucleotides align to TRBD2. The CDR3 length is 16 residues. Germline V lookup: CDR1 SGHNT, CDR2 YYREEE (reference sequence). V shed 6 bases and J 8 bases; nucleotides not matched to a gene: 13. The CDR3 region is CASNRGGTSGWDEQFF. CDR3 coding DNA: TGTGCCAGCAACCGGGGAGGGACTAGCGGCTGGGATGAGCAGTTCTTC.

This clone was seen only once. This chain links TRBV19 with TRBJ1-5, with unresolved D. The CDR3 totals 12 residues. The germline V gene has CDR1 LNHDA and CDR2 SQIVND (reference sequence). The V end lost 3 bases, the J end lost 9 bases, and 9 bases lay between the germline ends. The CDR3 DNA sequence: TGTGCCAGTAGTATTCTGGGGATGCCCCAGCATTTT. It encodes CASSILGMPQHF.

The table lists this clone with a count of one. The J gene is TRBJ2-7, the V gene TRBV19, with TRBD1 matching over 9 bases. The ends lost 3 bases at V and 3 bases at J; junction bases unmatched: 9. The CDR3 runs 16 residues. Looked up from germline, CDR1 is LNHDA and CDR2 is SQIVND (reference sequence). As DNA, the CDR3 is TGTGCCAGTAGTATGATTCAGGGACAGGGACGCTACGAGCAGTACTTC. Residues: CASSMIQGQGRYEQYF.

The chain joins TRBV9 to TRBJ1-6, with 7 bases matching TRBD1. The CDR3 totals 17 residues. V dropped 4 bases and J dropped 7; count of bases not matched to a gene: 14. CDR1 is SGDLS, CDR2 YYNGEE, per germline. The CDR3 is CASSKYDRDTRNSPLHF. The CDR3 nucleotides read TGTGCCAGCAGCAAATACGACAGGGACACCCGAAATTCACCCCTCCACTTT.

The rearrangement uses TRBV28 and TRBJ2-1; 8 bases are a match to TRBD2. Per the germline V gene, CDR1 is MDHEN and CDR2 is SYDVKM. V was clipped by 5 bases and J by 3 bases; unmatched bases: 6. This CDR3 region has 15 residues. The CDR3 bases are TGTGCCAGCAGTCCGGGGGGGGTACTCTACAATGAGCAGTTCTTC. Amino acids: CASSPGGVLYNEQFF.

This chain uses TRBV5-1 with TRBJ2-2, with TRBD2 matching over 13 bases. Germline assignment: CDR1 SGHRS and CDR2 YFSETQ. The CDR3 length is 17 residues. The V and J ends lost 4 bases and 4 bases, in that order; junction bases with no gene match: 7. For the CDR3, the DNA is TGCGCCAGCAGCGGCGGACTAGCGGGAGATAGCACCGGGGAGCTGTTTTTT. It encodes CASSGGLAGDSTGELFF. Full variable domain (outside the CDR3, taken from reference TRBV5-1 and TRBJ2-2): KAGVTQTPRYLIKTRGQQVTLSCSPISGHRSVSWYQQTPGQGLQFLFEYFSETQRNKGNFPGRFSGRQFSNSRSEMNVSTLELGDSALYLCASSGGLAGDSTGELFFGEGSRLTVL.

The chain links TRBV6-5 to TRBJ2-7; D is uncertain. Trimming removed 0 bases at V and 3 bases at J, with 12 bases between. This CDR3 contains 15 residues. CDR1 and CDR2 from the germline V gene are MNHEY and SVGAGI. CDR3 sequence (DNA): TGTGCCAGCAGTTACTCAAGGCAGCTTCACTACGAGCAGTACTTC. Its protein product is CASSYSRQLHYEQYF.

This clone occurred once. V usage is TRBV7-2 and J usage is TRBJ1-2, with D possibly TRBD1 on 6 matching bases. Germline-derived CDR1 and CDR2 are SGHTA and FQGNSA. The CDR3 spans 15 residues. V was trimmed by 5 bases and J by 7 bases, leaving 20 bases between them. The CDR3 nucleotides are TGTGCCAGCAGCCCCCGTAGGGGGAGAGGGGCTGGCTACACCTTC. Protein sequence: CASSPRRGRGAGYTF.

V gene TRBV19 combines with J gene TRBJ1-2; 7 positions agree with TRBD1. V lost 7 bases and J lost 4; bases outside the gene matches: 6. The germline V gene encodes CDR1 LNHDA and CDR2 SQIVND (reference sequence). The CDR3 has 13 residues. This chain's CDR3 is CASNTRDSYGYTF. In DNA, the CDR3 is TGTGCCAGTAACACCCGGGACAGCTATGGCTACACCTTC.

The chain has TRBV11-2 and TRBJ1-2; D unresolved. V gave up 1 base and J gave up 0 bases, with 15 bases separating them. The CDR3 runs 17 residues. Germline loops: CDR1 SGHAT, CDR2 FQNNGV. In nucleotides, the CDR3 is TGTGCCAGCAGCTTAGGTGACCGGGTCGTACCTAACTATGGCTACACCTTC. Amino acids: CASSLGDRVVPNYGYTF. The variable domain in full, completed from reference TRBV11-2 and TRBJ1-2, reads EAGVAQSPRYKIIEKRQSVAFWCNPISGHATLYWYQQILGQGPKLLIQFQNNGVVDDSQLPKDRFSAERLKGVDSTLKIQPAKLEDSAVYLCASSLGDRVVPNYGYTFGSGTRLTVV.

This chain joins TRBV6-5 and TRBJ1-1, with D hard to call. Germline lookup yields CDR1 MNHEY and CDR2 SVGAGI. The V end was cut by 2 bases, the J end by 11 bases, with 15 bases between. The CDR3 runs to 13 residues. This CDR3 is CASSYNGGSVAFF. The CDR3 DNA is TGTGCCAGCAGTTACAACGGTGGGTCGGTGGCTTTCTTT.

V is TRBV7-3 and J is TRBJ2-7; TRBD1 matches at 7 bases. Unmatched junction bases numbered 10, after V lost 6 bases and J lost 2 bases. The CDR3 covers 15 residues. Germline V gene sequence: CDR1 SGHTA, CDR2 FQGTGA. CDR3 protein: CASSRDRAGPYEQYF. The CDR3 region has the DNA TGTGCCAGCAGTAGAGACAGGGCCGGCCCCTACGAGCAGTACTTC.

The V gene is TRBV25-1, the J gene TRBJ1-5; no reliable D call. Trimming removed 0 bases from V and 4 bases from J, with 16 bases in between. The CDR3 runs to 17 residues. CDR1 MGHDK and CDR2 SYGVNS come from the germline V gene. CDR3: CASSEYGGRKENQPQHF. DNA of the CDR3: TGTGCCAGCAGTGAATATGGCGGCCGCAAAGAGAATCAGCCCCAGCATTTT.

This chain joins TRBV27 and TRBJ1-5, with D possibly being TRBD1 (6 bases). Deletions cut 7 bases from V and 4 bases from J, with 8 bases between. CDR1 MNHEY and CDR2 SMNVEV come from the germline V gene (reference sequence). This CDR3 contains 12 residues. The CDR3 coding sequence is TGTGCCAGCAAAGGACAGAATCAGCCCCAGCATTTT. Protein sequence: CASKGQNQPQHF.

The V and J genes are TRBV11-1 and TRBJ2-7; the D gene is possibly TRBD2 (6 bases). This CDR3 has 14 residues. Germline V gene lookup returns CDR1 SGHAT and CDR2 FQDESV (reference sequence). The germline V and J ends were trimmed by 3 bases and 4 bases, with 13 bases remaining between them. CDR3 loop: CASSLGAAGYEQYF. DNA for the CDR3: TGTGCCAGCAGCTTGGGCGCGGCGGGGTACGAGCAGTACTTC.

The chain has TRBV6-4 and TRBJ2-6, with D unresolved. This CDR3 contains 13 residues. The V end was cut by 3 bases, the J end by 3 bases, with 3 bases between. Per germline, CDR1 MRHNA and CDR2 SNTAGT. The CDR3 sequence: CASSEGGANVLTF. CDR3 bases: TGTGCCAGCAGTGAAGGTGGGGCCAACGTCCTGACTTTC.